A selection of T cell receptor beta chains follows, all from one sample in a study of T-cell reconstitution after alpha-beta-depleted transplantation in children. From the PCR reads, TCRdb called clonotypes with MiXCR, one entry per CDR3 protein. The sample includes about a million distinct CDR3 sequences, roughly 29% of them seen just once. The specimen was PBMCs, mostly from graft donor cells, collected 360 days after TCRalphabeta/CD19-depleted stem cell transplant. These receptors all come from a boy younger than two who had a stem cell transplant for SCID, so the T cells may come from the graft donor. Both conserved end residues are part of each CDR3. The order of the fields is V gene, J gene, clone size, D gene, CDR3 protein, CDR3 DNA. The D gene is left open where the match is weak. Size is omitted from some rows. Given values are once, few, many or a class for expanded clones.

v_call: TRBV5-1
j_call: TRBJ2-1
clone_size: few
d_call: .
cdr3_aa: CASTGGTYNEQFF
cdr3_nt: TGCGCCAGCACTGGGGGCACCTACAATGAGCAGTTCTTC

v_call: TRBV18
j_call: TRBJ2-6
clone_size: .
d_call: .
cdr3_aa: CASSPTRVKGGANVLTF
cdr3_nt: TGTGCCAGCTCACCCACGCGGGTAAAGGGAGGGGCCAACGTCCTGACTTTC

v_call: TRBV5-6
j_call: TRBJ2-2
clone_size: few
d_call: .
cdr3_aa: CASSLAFTWGAGELFF
cdr3_nt: TGTGCCAGCAGCTTGGCCTTTACCTGGGGCGCCGGGGAGCTGTTTTTT

v_call: TRBV12-3/TRBV12-4
j_call: TRBJ2-1
clone_size: .
d_call: .
cdr3_aa: CGAGRGNEQFF
cdr3_nt: TGTGGGGCCGGCAGGGGCAATGAGCAGTTCTTC

v_call: TRBV7-9
j_call: TRBJ1-2
clone_size: .
d_call: .
cdr3_aa: CASSPLSSYGYTF
cdr3_nt: TGTGCCAGCTCCCCATTATCTAGCTATGGCTACACCTTC

v_call: TRBV6-6
j_call: TRBJ2-7
clone_size: few
d_call: .
cdr3_aa: CASSYSPDYEQYF
cdr3_nt: TGTGCCAGCAGTTACTCTCCAGACTACGAGCAGTACTTC

v_call: TRBV4-1
j_call: TRBJ2-2
clone_size: few
d_call: .
cdr3_aa: CASKGGADTGELFF
cdr3_nt: TGCGCCAGCAAGGGGGGCGCCGACACCGGGGAGCTGTTTTTT

v_call: TRBV30
j_call: TRBJ2-3
clone_size: .
d_call: .
cdr3_aa: CAWGVTSTGMNTQYF
cdr3_nt: TGTGCCTGGGGCGTAACCTCCACCGGGATGAATACGCAGTATTTT

v_call: TRBV7-9
j_call: TRBJ2-1
clone_size: .
d_call: TRBD1
cdr3_aa: CASSPGQGRTNEQFF
cdr3_nt: TGTGCCAGCAGCCCGGGACAGGGGAGGACCAATGAGCAGTTCTTC

v_call: TRBV3-1
j_call: TRBJ2-1
clone_size: many
d_call: .
cdr3_aa: CASSQEGLMGSSYNEQFF
cdr3_nt: TGTGCCAGCAGCCAAGAGGGCCTCATGGGGAGCTCCTACAATGAGCAGTTCTTC

v_call: TRBV4-1
j_call: TRBJ2-1
clone_size: .
d_call: .
cdr3_aa: CASSPWVVGGNEQFF
cdr3_nt: TGCGCCAGCAGCCCCTGGGTGGTGGGGGGCAATGAGCAGTTCTTC

v_call: TRBV19
j_call: TRBJ1-5
clone_size: .
d_call: .
cdr3_aa: CASSIERGGRGQPQHF
cdr3_nt: TGTGCCAGTAGTATAGAGCGTGGCGGCAGGGGTCAGCCCCAGCATTTT

v_call: TRBV15
j_call: TRBJ2-4
clone_size: .
d_call: .
cdr3_aa: CATSRDRIAKNIQYF
cdr3_nt: TGTGCCACCAGCAGGGACCGTATAGCCAAAAACATTCAGTACTTC

v_call: TRBV24-1
j_call: TRBJ2-5
clone_size: many
d_call: .
cdr3_aa: CATSDGGGGETQYF
cdr3_nt: TGTGCCACCAGTGATGGGGGTGGAGGGGAGACCCAGTACTTC

v_call: TRBV7-3
j_call: TRBJ1-1
clone_size: .
d_call: .
cdr3_aa: CASSFQLNTEAFF
cdr3_nt: TGTGCCAGCAGCTTCCAGTTGAACACTGAAGCTTTCTTT

v_call: TRBV6-5
j_call: TRBJ2-2
clone_size: .
d_call: .
cdr3_aa: CASSYSVWDGGELFF
cdr3_nt: TGTGCCAGCAGTTATAGCGTGTGGGATGGCGGGGAGCTGTTTTTT

v_call: TRBV11-3
j_call: TRBJ2-1
clone_size: .
d_call: .
cdr3_aa: CASSFLRLSGAGVNEQFF
cdr3_nt: TGTGCCAGCAGCTTTCTCCGACTCTCGGGGGCCGGGGTGAATGAGCAGTTCTTC

v_call: TRBV28
j_call: TRBJ1-1
clone_size: .
d_call: .
cdr3_aa: CASSLSEGRNTEAFF
cdr3_nt: TGTGCCAGCAGTTTAAGCGAGGGTAGGAACACTGAAGCTTTCTTT

v_call: TRBV6-5
j_call: TRBJ2-1
clone_size: .
d_call: .
cdr3_aa: CASSYYIRGGNEQFF
cdr3_nt: TGTGCCAGCAGTTATTACATCCGGGGCGGGAATGAGCAGTTCTTC

v_call: TRBV6-1
j_call: TRBJ1-1
clone_size: .
d_call: .
cdr3_aa: CASRTSDLGTEAFF
cdr3_nt: TGTGCCAGCAGAACTAGCGACCTAGGCACTGAAGCTTTCTTT

v_call: TRBV5-1
j_call: TRBJ2-3
clone_size: few
d_call: .
cdr3_aa: CASSFGIRSRTDTQYF
cdr3_nt: TGCGCCAGCAGCTTTGGGATTCGGTCCCGCACAGATACGCAGTATTTT

v_call: TRBV20-1
j_call: TRBJ1-3
clone_size: .
d_call: .
cdr3_aa: CSASTPPSGNTIYF
cdr3_nt: TGCAGTGCTAGCACACCGCCGTCTGGAAACACCATATATTTT

v_call: TRBV5-1
j_call: TRBJ2-1
clone_size: .
d_call: .
cdr3_aa: CASSLYATVNEQFF
cdr3_nt: TGCGCCAGCAGCTTGTACGCGACAGTCAATGAGCAGTTCTTC

v_call: TRBV4-3
j_call: TRBJ2-3
clone_size: .
d_call: TRBD1
cdr3_aa: CASSRDRDRDGDTQYF
cdr3_nt: TGCGCCAGCAGCCGGGACAGGGATCGAGATGGAGATACGCAGTATTTT

v_call: TRBV6-5
j_call: TRBJ2-7
clone_size: few
d_call: TRBD1
cdr3_aa: CASSYRQGNYEQYF
cdr3_nt: TGTGCCAGCAGTTATAGACAGGGCAACTACGAGCAGTACTTC

v_call: TRBV20-1
j_call: TRBJ2-7
clone_size: .
d_call: .
cdr3_aa: CSAREAKGTYEQYF
cdr3_nt: TGCAGTGCTAGAGAGGCCAAAGGGACCTACGAGCAGTACTTC

v_call: TRBV7-2
j_call: TRBJ2-7
clone_size: .
d_call: .
cdr3_aa: CASSLASSRAGQQYF
cdr3_nt: TGTGCCAGCAGCTTAGCGTCTAGCAGGGCTGGCCAGCAGTACTTC

v_call: TRBV12-5
j_call: TRBJ1-2
clone_size: .
d_call: .
cdr3_aa: CASGFPTATYGYTF
cdr3_nt: TGTGCTAGTGGTTTCCCGACAGCCACCTATGGCTACACCTTC

v_call: TRBV2
j_call: TRBJ1-1
clone_size: .
d_call: .
cdr3_aa: CAGGASSMNTEAFF
cdr3_nt: TGTGCCGGGGGGGCCAGTTCCATGAACACTGAAGCTTTCTTT

v_call: TRBV7-6
j_call: TRBJ2-1
clone_size: few
d_call: TRBD2
cdr3_aa: CASSLTGGLVSHEQFF
cdr3_nt: TGTGCCAGCAGCTTGACGGGGGGACTAGTCTCCCATGAGCAGTTCTTC

v_call: TRBV5-1
j_call: TRBJ1-5
clone_size: few
d_call: .
cdr3_aa: CASSIEGGGQPQHF
cdr3_nt: TGCGCCAGCAGCATCGAGGGTGGCGGTCAGCCCCAGCATTTT

v_call: TRBV10-2
j_call: TRBJ2-5
clone_size: .
d_call: TRBD1
cdr3_aa: CASSWTGGQETQYF
cdr3_nt: TGCGCCAGCAGCTGGACAGGCGGGCAAGAGACCCAGTACTTC

v_call: TRBV12-3/TRBV12-4
j_call: TRBJ1-2
clone_size: .
d_call: TRBD1
cdr3_aa: CASSLRDRGLSRYTF
cdr3_nt: TGTGCCAGCAGTTTAAGGGACAGGGGTTTAAGTCGCTACACCTTC

v_call: TRBV9
j_call: TRBJ1-6
clone_size: few
d_call: .
cdr3_aa: CASSVGDGQPLHF
cdr3_nt: TGTGCCAGCAGCGTAGGGGATGGTCAACCCCTCCACTTT

v_call: TRBV7-2
j_call: TRBJ2-7
clone_size: few
d_call: .
cdr3_aa: CASSVHAYEQYF
cdr3_nt: TGTGCCAGCAGCGTCCACGCCTACGAGCAGTACTTC

v_call: TRBV20-1
j_call: TRBJ2-1
clone_size: .
d_call: .
cdr3_aa: CSAIDYGSYNEQFF
cdr3_nt: TGCAGTGCTATAGACTACGGCTCCTACAATGAGCAGTTCTTC

v_call: TRBV20-1
j_call: TRBJ2-1
clone_size: many
d_call: TRBD2
cdr3_aa: CSASRTSGARDF
cdr3_nt: TGCAGTGCTAGTAGGACTAGTGGGGCTAGGGACTTC

v_call: TRBV6-1
j_call: TRBJ2-7
clone_size: .
d_call: TRBD1
cdr3_aa: CASSQSTGGIYEQYF
cdr3_nt: TGTGCCAGCAGCCAATCGACAGGGGGAATCTACGAGCAGTACTTC

v_call: TRBV11-1
j_call: TRBJ1-1
clone_size: .
d_call: .
cdr3_aa: CASSSEQNVLPGTEAFF
cdr3_nt: TGTGCCAGCAGCTCGGAGCAGAACGTTCTCCCGGGCACTGAAGCTTTCTTT

v_call: TRBV20-1
j_call: TRBJ2-3
clone_size: few
d_call: .
cdr3_aa: CSATNRAGGDTQYF
cdr3_nt: TGCAGTGCGACGAATCGCGCCGGTGGGGATACGCAGTATTTT

v_call: TRBV18
j_call: TRBJ2-2
clone_size: .
d_call: .
cdr3_aa: CASSPGQIYTGELFF
cdr3_nt: TGTGCCAGCTCACCCGGACAGATATACACCGGGGAGCTGTTTTTT

v_call: TRBV20-1
j_call: TRBJ1-3
clone_size: .
d_call: TRBD1
cdr3_aa: CSAGDRLSGNTIYF
cdr3_nt: TGCAGTGCTGGGGACAGGCTCTCTGGAAACACCATATATTTT

v_call: TRBV15
j_call: TRBJ2-3
clone_size: few
d_call: .
cdr3_aa: CATSRPGSGRSTDTQYF
cdr3_nt: TGTGCCACCAGCAGGCCAGGTAGCGGAAGGAGCACAGATACGCAGTATTTT

v_call: TRBV29-1
j_call: TRBJ1-2
clone_size: .
d_call: TRBD1
cdr3_aa: CSVEPTTGGAGGYTF
cdr3_nt: TGCAGCGTTGAGCCCACGACAGGGGGCGCCGGCGGCTACACCTTC

v_call: TRBV28
j_call: TRBJ1-2
clone_size: .
d_call: TRBD1
cdr3_aa: CASRSGTGNGYTF
cdr3_nt: TGTGCCAGCAGGTCGGGGACAGGGAATGGCTACACCTTC

v_call: TRBV20-1
j_call: TRBJ1-1
clone_size: few
d_call: .
cdr3_aa: CSASEGYLEAFF
cdr3_nt: TGCAGTGCTTCCGAGGGTTACCTTGAAGCTTTCTTT

v_call: TRBV4-1
j_call: TRBJ2-1
clone_size: many
d_call: TRBD1
cdr3_aa: CASTPEDRNYNEQFF
cdr3_nt: TGCGCCAGCACGCCCGAGGACAGGAACTACAATGAGCAGTTCTTC

v_call: TRBV4-1
j_call: TRBJ2-7
clone_size: .
d_call: .
cdr3_aa: CASSQVQGGRATEYF
cdr3_nt: TGCGCCAGCAGCCAAGTTCAGGGAGGAAGAGCGACGGAGTACTTC

v_call: TRBV4-3
j_call: TRBJ1-2
clone_size: .
d_call: TRBD1
cdr3_aa: CASSQGRQGEGYTF
cdr3_nt: TGCGCCAGCAGCCAAGGGAGACAGGGCGAAGGCTACACCTTC

v_call: TRBV6-5
j_call: TRBJ1-1
clone_size: few
d_call: TRBD1
cdr3_aa: CASSYSGTGGPDTEAFF
cdr3_nt: TGTGCCAGCAGTTACTCCGGGACAGGGGGCCCAGACACTGAAGCTTTCTTT

v_call: TRBV29-1
j_call: TRBJ1-5
clone_size: few
d_call: .
cdr3_aa: CSVGTGDQPQHF
cdr3_nt: TGCAGCGTTGGGACGGGCGATCAGCCCCAGCATTTT

v_call: TRBV5-1
j_call: TRBJ2-1
clone_size: .
d_call: TRBD2
cdr3_aa: CASSLGSGGHAYNEQFF
cdr3_nt: TGCGCCAGCAGCTTGGGCAGCGGGGGGCACGCCTACAATGAGCAGTTCTTC

v_call: TRBV6-2/TRBV6-3
j_call: TRBJ1-1
clone_size: .
d_call: .
cdr3_aa: CASSYSSPGRWNTEAFF
cdr3_nt: TGTGCCAGCAGTTACTCGAGCCCAGGCCGCTGGAACACTGAAGCTTTCTTT

v_call: TRBV6-5
j_call: TRBJ2-5
clone_size: .
d_call: .
cdr3_aa: CASSYSAGRETQYF
cdr3_nt: TGTGCCAGCAGTTACTCGGCAGGGAGGGAGACCCAGTACTTC

v_call: TRBV6-5
j_call: TRBJ1-4
clone_size: .
d_call: TRBD1
cdr3_aa: CASSYGTGEGKKLFF
cdr3_nt: TGTGCCAGCAGTTACGGAACAGGGGAAGGGAAAAAACTGTTTTTT

v_call: TRBV24-1
j_call: TRBJ2-7
clone_size: few
d_call: .
cdr3_aa: CATSDLDLTRFDYEQYF
cdr3_nt: TGTGCCACCAGTGATTTGGATCTGACTCGCTTCGACTACGAGCAGTACTTC

v_call: TRBV12-3/TRBV12-4
j_call: TRBJ2-1
clone_size: .
d_call: .
cdr3_aa: CASSLTRLSYNEQFF
cdr3_nt: TGTGCCAGCAGTCTGACTAGATTGTCCTACAATGAGCAGTTCTTC

v_call: TRBV6-6
j_call: TRBJ2-3
clone_size: few
d_call: .
cdr3_aa: CASSYGVTDTQYF
cdr3_nt: TGTGCCAGCAGTTACGGGGTAACAGATACGCAGTATTTT

v_call: TRBV7-2
j_call: TRBJ2-7
clone_size: few
d_call: .
cdr3_aa: CASSTDWVRSYEQYF
cdr3_nt: TGTGCCAGCAGCACAGACTGGGTTAGGTCCTACGAGCAGTACTTC